The present entry profiles one TCR beta chain with its context. The sample comes from a study of blood T cell repertoires in COVID-19. The wider study: The origin of the acute and convalescent COVID-19 samples was the United States, Italy and Spain.

Methods used by the authors: Reference gene primer amplification in the assay estimated nucleated cell counts. Repertoires were generated with immunoSEQ multiplex PCR, while TCRdb's copy carries only in-frame clones and drops some. The V and J calls and clone size were taken over from that table, and D and trimming were inferred from the DNA. The table shows about 46,000 clones, with more than 70% occurring only once. The sequencing input was peripheral blood. The receptor comes from a man aged 80 or over with active COVID-19.

DNA for the CDR3: TGTGCCAGCAGCCATACCACTGGGCTGATCGATACGCAGTATTTT. This encodes CASSHTTGLIDTQYF. The V gene is TRBV7-2, the J gene TRBJ2-3, with unresolved D. The CDR3 has 15 residues. The germline gives CDR1 SGHTA, CDR2 FQGNSA. Between the trimmed V and J ends, which lost 5 bases and 6 bases, there was a span of 18 bases. The complete variable domain, with remaining parts taken from reference TRBV7-2 and TRBJ2-3, reads GAGVSQSPSNKVTEKGKDVELRCDPISGHTALYWYRQSLGQGLEFLIYFQGNSAPDKSGLPSDRFSAERTGGSVSTLTIQRTQQEDSAVYLCASSHTTGLIDTQYFGPGTRLTVL.